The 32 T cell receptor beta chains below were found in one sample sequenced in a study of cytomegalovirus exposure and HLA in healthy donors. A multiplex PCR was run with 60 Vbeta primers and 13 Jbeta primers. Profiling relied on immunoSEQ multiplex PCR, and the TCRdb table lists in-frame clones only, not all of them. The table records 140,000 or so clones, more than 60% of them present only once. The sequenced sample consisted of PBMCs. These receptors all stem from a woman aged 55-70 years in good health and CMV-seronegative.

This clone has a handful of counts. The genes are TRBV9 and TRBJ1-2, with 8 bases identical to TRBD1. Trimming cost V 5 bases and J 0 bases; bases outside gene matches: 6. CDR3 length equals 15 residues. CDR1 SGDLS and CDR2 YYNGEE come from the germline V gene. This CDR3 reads CASSPRQGSNYGYTF. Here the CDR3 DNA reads TGTGCCAGCAGTCCTAGACAGGGGTCTAACTATGGCTACACCTTC.

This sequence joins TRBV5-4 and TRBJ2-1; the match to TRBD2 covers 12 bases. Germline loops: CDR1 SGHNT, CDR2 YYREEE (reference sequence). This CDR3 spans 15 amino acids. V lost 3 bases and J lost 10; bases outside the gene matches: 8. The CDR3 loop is CASSSLGLAGREQFF. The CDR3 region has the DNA TGTGCCAGCAGCTCATTGGGACTAGCGGGCCGAGAGCAGTTCTTC.

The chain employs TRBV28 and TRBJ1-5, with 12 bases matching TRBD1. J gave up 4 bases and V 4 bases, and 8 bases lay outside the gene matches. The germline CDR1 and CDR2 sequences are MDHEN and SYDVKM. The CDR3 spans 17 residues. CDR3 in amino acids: CASSSVPGQGANQPQHF. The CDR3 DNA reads TGTGCCAGCAGTTCGGTACCGGGACAGGGGGCGAATCAGCCCCAGCATTTT.

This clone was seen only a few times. The chain's CDR3 is CASSPVGGRTSEQYF. In DNA, the CDR3 is TGTGCCAGCAGCCCAGTGGGGGGTAGGACTTCCGAGCAGTACTTC. V is TRBV7-2 and J is TRBJ2-7, with D possibly being TRBD2 (6 bases). Trimming pared 5 bases from V and 6 bases from J, leaving 20 bases between. The CDR3 length is 15 residues. From germline, CDR1 is SGHTA and CDR2 FQGNSA.

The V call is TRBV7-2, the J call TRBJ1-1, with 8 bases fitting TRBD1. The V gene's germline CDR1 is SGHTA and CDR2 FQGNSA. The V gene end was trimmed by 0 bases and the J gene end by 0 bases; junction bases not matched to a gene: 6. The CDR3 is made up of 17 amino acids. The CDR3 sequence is CASSLAGRGLMNTEAFF. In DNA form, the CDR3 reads TGTGCCAGCAGCTTAGCGGGCAGGGGGCTTATGAACACTGAAGCTTTCTTT.

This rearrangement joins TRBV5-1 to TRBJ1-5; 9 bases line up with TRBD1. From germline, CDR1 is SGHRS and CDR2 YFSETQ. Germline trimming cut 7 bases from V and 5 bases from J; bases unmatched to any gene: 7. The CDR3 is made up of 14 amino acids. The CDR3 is CASSTGGADQPQHF. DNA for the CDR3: TGCGCCAGCTCCACAGGGGGCGCGGATCAGCCCCAGCATTTT. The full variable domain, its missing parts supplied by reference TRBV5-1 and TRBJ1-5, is KAGVTQTPRYLIKTRGQQVTLSCSPISGHRSVSWYQQTPGQGLQFLFEYFSETQRNKGNFPGRFSGRQFSNSRSEMNVSTLELGDSALYLCASSTGGADQPQHFGDGTRLSIL.

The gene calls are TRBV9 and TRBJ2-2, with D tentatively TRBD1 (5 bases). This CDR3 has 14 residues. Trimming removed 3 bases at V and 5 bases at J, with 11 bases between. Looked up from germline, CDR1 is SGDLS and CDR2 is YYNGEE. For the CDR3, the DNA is TGTGCCAGCAGCGCGACCCCAGGGACCGGGGAGCTGTTTTTT. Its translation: CASSATPGTGELFF.

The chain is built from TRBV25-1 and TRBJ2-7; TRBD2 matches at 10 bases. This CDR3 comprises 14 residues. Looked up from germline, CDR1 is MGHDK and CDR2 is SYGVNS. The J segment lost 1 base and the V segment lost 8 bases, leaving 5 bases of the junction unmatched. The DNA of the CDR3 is TGTGCCAGCTCCCGGACTAGCGGTTCCTACGAGCAGTACTTC. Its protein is CASSRTSGSYEQYF.

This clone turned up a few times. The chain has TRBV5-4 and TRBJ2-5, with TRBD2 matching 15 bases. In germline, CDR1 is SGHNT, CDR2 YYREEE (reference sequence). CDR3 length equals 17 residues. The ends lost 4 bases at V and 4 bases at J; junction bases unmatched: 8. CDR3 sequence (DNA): TGTGCCAGCAGCCTTGGGACTAGCGGGGGGAGCCGAGAGACCCAGTACTTC. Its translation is CASSLGTSGGSRETQYF.

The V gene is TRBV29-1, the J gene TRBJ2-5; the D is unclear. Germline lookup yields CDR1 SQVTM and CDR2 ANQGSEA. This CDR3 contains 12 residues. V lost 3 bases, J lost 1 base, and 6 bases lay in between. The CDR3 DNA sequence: TGCAGCGTTGACCCGGGCCAAGAGACCCAGTACTTC. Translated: CSVDPGQETQYF.

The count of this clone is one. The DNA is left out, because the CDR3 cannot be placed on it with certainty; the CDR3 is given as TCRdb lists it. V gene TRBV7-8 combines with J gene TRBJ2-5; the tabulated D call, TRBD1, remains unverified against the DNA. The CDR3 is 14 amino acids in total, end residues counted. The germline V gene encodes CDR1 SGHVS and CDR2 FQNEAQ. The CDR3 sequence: CASSFGDGTVREYF.

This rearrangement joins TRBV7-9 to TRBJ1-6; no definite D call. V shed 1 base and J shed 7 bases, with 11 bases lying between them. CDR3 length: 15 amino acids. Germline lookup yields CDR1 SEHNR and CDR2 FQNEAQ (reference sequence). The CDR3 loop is CASSLVAGNNSPLHF. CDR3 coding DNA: TGTGCCAGCAGCTTAGTTGCCGGGAACAATTCACCCCTCCACTTT.

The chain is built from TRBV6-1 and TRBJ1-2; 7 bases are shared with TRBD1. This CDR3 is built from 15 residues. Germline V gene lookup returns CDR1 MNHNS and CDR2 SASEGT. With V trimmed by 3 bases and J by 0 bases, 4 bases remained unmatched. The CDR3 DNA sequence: TGTGCCAGCAGTGAGGCCGGGACAGCTAACTATGGCTACACCTTC. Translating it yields CASSEAGTANYGYTF.

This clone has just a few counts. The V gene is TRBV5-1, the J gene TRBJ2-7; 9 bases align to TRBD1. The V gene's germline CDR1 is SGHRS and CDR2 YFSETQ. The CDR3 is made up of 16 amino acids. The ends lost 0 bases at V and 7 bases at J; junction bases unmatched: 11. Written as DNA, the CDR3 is TGCGCCAGCAGCTTGGGGGTCGGGACAGGGCTCCAGGAGCAGTACTTC. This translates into CASSLGVGTGLQEQYF. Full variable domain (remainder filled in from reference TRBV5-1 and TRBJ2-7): KAGVTQTPRYLIKTRGQQVTLSCSPISGHRSVSWYQQTPGQGLQFLFEYFSETQRNKGNFPGRFSGRQFSNSRSEMNVSTLELGDSALYLCASSLGVGTGLQEQYFGPGTRLTVT.

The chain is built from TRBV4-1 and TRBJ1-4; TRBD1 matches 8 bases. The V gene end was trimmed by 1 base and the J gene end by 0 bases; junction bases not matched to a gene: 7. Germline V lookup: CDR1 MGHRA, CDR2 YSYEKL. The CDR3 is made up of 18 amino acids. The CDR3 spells CASSQGQGAQATNEKLFF. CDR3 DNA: TGCGCCAGCAGCCAAGGGCAGGGGGCGCAAGCAACTAATGAAAAACTGTTTTTT.

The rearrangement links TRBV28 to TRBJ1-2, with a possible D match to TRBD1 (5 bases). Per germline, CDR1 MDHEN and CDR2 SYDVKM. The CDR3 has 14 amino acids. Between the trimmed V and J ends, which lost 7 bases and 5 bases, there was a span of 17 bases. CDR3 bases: TGTGCCAGCACCCTGGGGGGGGTGGGATATGGCTACACCTTC. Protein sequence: CASTLGGVGYGYTF.

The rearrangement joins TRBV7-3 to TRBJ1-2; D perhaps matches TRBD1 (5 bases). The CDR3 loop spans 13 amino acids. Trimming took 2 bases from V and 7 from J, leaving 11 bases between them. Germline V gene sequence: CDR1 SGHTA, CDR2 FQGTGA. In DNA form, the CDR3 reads TGTGCCAGCAGCTTAGATGGTAGGGGTGGCTACACCTTC. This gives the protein CASSLDGRGGYTF. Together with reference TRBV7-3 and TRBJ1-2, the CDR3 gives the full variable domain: GAGVSQTPSNKVTEKGKYVELRCDPISGHTALYWYRQSLGQGPEFLIYFQGTGAADDSGLPNDRFFAVRPEGSVSTLKIQRTERGDSAVYLCASSLDGRGGYTFGSGTRLTVV.

In nucleotides, the CDR3 is TGTGCCATCAGTGGGACAGGGGGCGAGCAGTACTTC. Its protein is CAISGTGGEQYF. This chain links TRBV10-3 with TRBJ2-7, with 10 bases lining up with TRBD1. The CDR3 is 12 residues long. With V trimmed by 4 bases and J by 6 bases, 0 bases remained unmatched. Germline-derived CDR1 and CDR2 are ENHRY and SYGVKD.

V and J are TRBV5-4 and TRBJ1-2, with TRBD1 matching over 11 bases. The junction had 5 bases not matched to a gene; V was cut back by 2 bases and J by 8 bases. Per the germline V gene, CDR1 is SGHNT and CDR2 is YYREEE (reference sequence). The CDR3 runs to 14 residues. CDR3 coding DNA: TGTGCCAGCAGCTTCGGACAGGGGGCACGAGGCTACACCTTC. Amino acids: CASSFGQGARGYTF.

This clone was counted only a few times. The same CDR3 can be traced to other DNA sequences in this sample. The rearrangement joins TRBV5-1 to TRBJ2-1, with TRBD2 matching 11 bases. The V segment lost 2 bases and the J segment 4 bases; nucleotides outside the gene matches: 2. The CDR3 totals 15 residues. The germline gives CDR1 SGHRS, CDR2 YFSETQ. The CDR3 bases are TGCGCCAGCAGCTTCGGACTAGCGGGTTACAATGAGCAGTTCTTC. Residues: CASSFGLAGYNEQFF.

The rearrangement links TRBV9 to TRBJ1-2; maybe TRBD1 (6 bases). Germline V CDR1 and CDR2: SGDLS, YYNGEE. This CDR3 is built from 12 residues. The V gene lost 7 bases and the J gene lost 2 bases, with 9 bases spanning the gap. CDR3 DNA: TGTGCCAGCGGTGGACAGAACTATGGCTACACCTTC. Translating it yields CASGGQNYGYTF.

This chain's CDR3 is CASSSVINILVNTGELFF. The DNA for the CDR3 is TGCGCCAGCAGCTCCGTAATTAATATTTTAGTGAACACCGGGGAGCTGTTTTTT. The V call is TRBV5-1, the J call TRBJ2-2; D gene uncertain. The germline V and J ends were trimmed by 3 bases and 1 base, with 19 bases remaining between them. Germline V gives CDR1 SGHRS, CDR2 YFSETQ. The CDR3 is made up of 18 amino acids. Full variable domain (outside the CDR3, taken from reference TRBV5-1 and TRBJ2-2): KAGVTQTPRYLIKTRGQQVTLSCSPISGHRSVSWYQQTPGQGLQFLFEYFSETQRNKGNFPGRFSGRQFSNSRSEMNVSTLELGDSALYLCASSSVINILVNTGELFFGEGSRLTVL.

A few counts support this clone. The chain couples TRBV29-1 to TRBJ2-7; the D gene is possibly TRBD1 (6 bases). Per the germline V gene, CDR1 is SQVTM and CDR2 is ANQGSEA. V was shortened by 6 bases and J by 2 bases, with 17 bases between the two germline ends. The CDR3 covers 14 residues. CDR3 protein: CSVSGGQGTYEQYF. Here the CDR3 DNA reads TGCAGCGTCTCAGGCGGTCAGGGGACCTACGAGCAGTACTTC.

In DNA, the CDR3 is TGTGCCAGCAGCGAAGGACTAGCGGGAGCCAAGGAAGCCGGGGAGCTGTTTTTT. Its translation is CASSEGLAGAKEAGELFF. This chain connects TRBV9 to TRBJ2-2; TRBD2 matches at 13 bases. This CDR3 is 18 amino acids long. V gave up 3 bases and J gave up 6 bases; unmatched junction bases: 11. Germline CDR1 and CDR2: SGDLS and YYNGEE.

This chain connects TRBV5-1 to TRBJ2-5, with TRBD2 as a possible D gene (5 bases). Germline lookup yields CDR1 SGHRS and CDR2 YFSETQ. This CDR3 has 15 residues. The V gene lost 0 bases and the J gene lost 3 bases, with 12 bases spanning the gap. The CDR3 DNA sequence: TGCGCCAGCAGCTTGGCCCCCCATAGCGAAGAGACCCAGTACTTC. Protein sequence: CASSLAPHSEETQYF.

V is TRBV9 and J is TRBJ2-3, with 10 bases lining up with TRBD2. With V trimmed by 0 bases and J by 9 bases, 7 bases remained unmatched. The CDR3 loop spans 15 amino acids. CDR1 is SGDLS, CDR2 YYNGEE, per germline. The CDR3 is CASSVVASGGLTQYF. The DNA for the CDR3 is TGTGCCAGCAGCGTAGTGGCTAGCGGGGGTCTGACGCAGTATTTT.

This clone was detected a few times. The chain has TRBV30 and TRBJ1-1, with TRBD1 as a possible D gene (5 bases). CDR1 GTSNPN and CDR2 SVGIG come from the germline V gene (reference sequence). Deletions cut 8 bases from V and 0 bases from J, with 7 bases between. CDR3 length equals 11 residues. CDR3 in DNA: TGTGCCCACAGGTTGAACACTGAAGCTTTCTTT. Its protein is CAHRLNTEAFF.

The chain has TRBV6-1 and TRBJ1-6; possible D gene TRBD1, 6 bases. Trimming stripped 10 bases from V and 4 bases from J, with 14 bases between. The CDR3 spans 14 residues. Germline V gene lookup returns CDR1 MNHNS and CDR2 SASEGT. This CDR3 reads CAIKGGGYNSPLHF. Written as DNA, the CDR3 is TGTGCCATCAAAGGGGGGGGGTATAATTCACCCCTCCACTTT.

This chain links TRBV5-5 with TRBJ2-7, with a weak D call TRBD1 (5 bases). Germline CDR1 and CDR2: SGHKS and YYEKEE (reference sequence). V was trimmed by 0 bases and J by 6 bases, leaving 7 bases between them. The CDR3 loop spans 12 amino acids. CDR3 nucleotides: TGTGCCAGCAGCTTGGGACAGCGCGAGCAGTACTTC. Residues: CASSLGQREQYF.

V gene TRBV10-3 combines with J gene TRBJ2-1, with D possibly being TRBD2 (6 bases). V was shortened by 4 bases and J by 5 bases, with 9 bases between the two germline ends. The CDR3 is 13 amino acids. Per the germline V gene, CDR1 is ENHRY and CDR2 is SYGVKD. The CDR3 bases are TGTGCCATCAGTGCTCGACTAGACAATGAGCAGTTCTTC. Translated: CAISARLDNEQFF.

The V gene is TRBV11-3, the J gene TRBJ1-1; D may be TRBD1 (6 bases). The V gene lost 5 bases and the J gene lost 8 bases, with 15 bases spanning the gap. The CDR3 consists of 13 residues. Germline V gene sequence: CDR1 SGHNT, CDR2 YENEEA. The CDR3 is CASSPRDTDEAFF. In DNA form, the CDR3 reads TGTGCCAGCAGCCCCCGGGACACCGACGAAGCTTTCTTT.

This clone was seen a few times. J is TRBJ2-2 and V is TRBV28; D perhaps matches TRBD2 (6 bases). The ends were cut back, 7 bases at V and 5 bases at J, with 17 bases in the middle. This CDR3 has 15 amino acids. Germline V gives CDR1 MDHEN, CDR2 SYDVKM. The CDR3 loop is CASTGRAGNTGELFF. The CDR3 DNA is TGTGCCAGCACAGGCCGGGCGGGGAATACCGGGGAGCTGTTTTTT.